The present TCR beta chain was sequenced within a study of OX40 agonist ivuxolimab in advanced cancers. Data came from immunoSEQ multiplex PCR; TCRdb stores just in-frame clones and leaves some out. The sample has over 75,000 clones, about 89% seen once. V lost 9 bases to trimming and J lost 3 bases; unmatched junction nucleotides: 16. The CDR3 consists of 16 residues. Looked up from germline, CDR1 is LNHDA and CDR2 is SQIVND (reference sequence). The chain uses TRBV19 and TRBJ2-5; 7 nucleotides match TRBD1. The origin of this receptor is an adult with an advanced solid tumor such as melanoma, head and neck, liver or kidney cancer. Sequencing used CD4+ or CD8+ T cells sorted from blood, obtained in a trial of the OX40 agonist ivuxolimab. The CDR3 is CASATQTDREKETQYF. The DNA of the CDR3 is TGTGCCAGCGCAACCCAAACCGACAGGGAAAAAGAGACCCAGTACTTC.